The entry below describes one TCR beta chain. What it recognizes is unknown. This sample is drawn from a study of T cell responses to AZD1222 COVID-19 vaccine. On the study more broadly: Second-dose timings of about 4 or about 12 weeks were pooled. Findings and limits, study-wide: Females made up more of the donors, who were largely white British, and clonal diversity may have come out too low. Reportedly, nearly half of unique spike TCRs recognized epitopes outside B.1.351/B.1.1.7 mutations.

The CDR3 totals 13 residues. V was pared by 2 bases and J by 2 bases, with 8 bases between. Germline V gene lookup returns CDR1 GTSNPN and CDR2 SVGIG (reference sequence). Only in-frame clones appear in the TCRdb table, and some are missing; sequencing was by immunoSEQ multiplex PCR. Seen here are around 58,000 clones, roughly 84% observed once, and the top ten hold approximately 20%. The gene calls are TRBV30 and TRBJ2-3; D possibly matches TRBD1 or TRBD2 (5 bases each). The sequence came from an adult in good health. The specimen comprised peripheral blood, sampled on day 0 of AZD1222 vaccination. DNA of the CDR3: TGTGCCTGGAGTCCGGGGCCCACAGATACGCAGTATTTT. This codes for CAWSPGPTDTQYF.